Sequencing of this T cell receptor (beta chain) was carried out in a study of low-dose radiotherapy and immunotherapy resistance in tumors. V was trimmed by 10 bases and J by 4 bases, leaving 16 bases between them. The CDR3 has 13 amino acids. Germline CDR1 and CDR2: MNHNS and SASEGT. TRAV- and TRBV-specific primers, spanning alpha and beta chains, primed first-strand cDNA. PCR amplification of the TCRs was performed with Phusion for approximately 20 PCR cycles, and it relied on a constant-region primer together with a V-primer adapter. Amplification (by in vitro transcription) was performed on isolated mRNA. From the reads, TCRdb called clonotypes with MiXCR, one entry per CDR3 protein. The table has under 70,000 distinct CDR3 sequences, about 25% seen once. Described time point: before trial treatment. Treatment of the donors consisted of nivolumab and ipilimumab (plus aspirin, low-dose cyclophosphamide and low-dose radiotherapy).

This clonotype is medium-sized in the sample. The clonotype was recovered from a male donor with prostate cancer. The chain combines TRBV6-1 with TRBJ1-2; D is uncertain. The starting material was PBMCs, obtained before treatment. This CDR3 reads CATTRVEGYGYTF. Written as DNA, the CDR3 is TGTGCCACCACACGGGTGGAGGGCTATGGCTACACCTTC.